By share, the clone carrying this TCR beta chain ranks as medium-sized. The germline V gene encodes CDR1 SGHTA and CDR2 FQGNSA. The CDR3 runs 15 residues. Trimming stripped 1 base from V and 1 base from J, with 9 bases between. The data derive from a study of immune characterization of retroperitoneal liposarcoma. Each CDR3 protein gets one entry after TCRdb re-called the PCR reads with MiXCR. The profile covers about 10,000 distinct CDR3 sequences, with about 27% appearing a single time and about 8.5% taken by the ten largest. The V and J genes are TRBV7-2 and TRBJ2-3; D possibly corresponds to TRBD2 (5 bases). The sequenced material came from tumor tissue. This clonotype was obtained from a male donor with retroperitoneal liposarcoma. CDR3 sequence (DNA): TGTGCCAGCAGCTTAGACGGGATGGGCACAGATACGCAGTATTTT. This encodes CASSLDGMGTDTQYF.